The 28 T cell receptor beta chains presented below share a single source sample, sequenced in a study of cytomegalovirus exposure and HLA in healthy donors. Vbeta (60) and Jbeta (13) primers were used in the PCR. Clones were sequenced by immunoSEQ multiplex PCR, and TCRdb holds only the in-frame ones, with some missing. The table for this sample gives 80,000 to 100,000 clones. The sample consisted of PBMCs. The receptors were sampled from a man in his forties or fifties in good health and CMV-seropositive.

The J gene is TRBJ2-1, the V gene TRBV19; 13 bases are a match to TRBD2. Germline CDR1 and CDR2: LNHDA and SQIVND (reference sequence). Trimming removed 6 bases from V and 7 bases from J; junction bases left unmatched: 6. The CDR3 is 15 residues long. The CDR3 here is CASSPRTSGSNEQFF. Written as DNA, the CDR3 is TGTGCCAGTAGCCCCCGGACTAGCGGGAGTAATGAGCAGTTCTTC.

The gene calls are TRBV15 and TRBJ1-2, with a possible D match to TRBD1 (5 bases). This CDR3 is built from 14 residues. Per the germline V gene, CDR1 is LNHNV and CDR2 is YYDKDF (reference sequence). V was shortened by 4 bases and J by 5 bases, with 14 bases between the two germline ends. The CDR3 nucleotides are TGTGCCACCAGCACCTCAGCGGGGGGATATGGCTACACCTTC. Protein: CATSTSAGGYGYTF.

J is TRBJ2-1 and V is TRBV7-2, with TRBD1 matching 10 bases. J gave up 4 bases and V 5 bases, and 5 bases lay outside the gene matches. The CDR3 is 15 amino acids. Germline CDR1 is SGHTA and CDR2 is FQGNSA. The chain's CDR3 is CASSPGTGVYNEQFF. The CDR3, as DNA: TGTGCCAGCAGCCCCGGGACAGGGGTTTACAATGAGCAGTTCTTC.

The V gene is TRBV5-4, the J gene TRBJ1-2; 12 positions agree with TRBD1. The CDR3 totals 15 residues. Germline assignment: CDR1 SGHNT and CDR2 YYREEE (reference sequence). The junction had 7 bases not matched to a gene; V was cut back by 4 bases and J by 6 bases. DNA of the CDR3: TGTGCCAGCAGCCAACGGGGACAGGGGGCAGATGGCTACACCTTC. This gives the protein CASSQRGQGADGYTF. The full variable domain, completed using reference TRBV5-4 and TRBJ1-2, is ETGVTQSPTHLIKTRGQQVTLRCSSQSGHNTVSWYQQALGQGPQFIFQYYREEENGRGNFPPRFSGLQFPNYSSELNVNALELDDSALYLCASSQRGQGADGYTFGSGTRLTVV.

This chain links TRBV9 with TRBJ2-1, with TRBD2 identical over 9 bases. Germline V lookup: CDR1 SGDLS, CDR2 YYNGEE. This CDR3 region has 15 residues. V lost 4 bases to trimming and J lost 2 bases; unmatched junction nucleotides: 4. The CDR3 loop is CASSSSGAPYNEQFF. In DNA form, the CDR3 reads TGTGCCAGCAGCTCTAGCGGGGCCCCCTACAATGAGCAGTTCTTC.

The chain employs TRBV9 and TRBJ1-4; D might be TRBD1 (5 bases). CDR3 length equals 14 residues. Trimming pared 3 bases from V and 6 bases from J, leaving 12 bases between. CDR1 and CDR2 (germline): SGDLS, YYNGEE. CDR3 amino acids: CASSESPTDEKLFF. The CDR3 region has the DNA TGTGCCAGCAGCGAGTCCCCGACAGATGAAAAACTGTTTTTT.

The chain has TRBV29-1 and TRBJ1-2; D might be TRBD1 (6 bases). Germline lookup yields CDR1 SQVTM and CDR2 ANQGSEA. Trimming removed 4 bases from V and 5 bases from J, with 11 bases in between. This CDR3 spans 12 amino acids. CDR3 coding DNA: TGCAGCGTTGTAGGGCAGGGGTATGGCTACACCTTC. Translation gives CSVVGQGYGYTF.

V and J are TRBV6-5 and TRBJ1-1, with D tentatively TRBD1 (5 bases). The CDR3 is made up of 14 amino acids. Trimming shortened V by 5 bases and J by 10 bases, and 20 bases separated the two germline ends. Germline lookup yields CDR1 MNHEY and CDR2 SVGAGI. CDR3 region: CASSITRGRAGAFF. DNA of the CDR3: TGTGCCAGCAGTATCACAAGGGGCAGGGCTGGAGCTTTCTTT.

The CDR3 region has the DNA TGTGCCAGCAGCTTAGCTACTACAGGGTGGAAAGCTTTCTTT. Its translation: CASSLATTGWKAFF. The chain uses TRBV11-3 and TRBJ1-1; D is possibly TRBD1 (6 bases). The germline V gene has CDR1 SGHNT and CDR2 YENEEA. CDR3 length equals 14 residues. The V end lost 1 base, the J end lost 9 bases, and 15 bases lay between the germline ends.

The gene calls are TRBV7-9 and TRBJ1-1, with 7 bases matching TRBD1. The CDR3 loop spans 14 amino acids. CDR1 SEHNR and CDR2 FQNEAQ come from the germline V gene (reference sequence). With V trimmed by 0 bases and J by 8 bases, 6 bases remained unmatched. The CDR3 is CASSLAWTGSEAFF. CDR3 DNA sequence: TGTGCCAGCAGCTTAGCTTGGACAGGCTCCGAAGCTTTCTTT.

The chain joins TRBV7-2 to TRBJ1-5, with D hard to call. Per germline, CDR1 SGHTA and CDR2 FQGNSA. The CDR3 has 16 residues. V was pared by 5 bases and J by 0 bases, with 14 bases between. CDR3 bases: TGTGCCAGCAGCCCTAACCTGGTAGTTAGCAATCAGCCCCAGCATTTT. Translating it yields CASSPNLVVSNQPQHF. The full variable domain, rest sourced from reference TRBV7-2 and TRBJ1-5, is GAGVSQSPSNKVTEKGKDVELRCDPISGHTALYWYRQSLGQGLEFLIYFQGNSAPDKSGLPSDRFSAERTGGSVSTLTIQRTQQEDSAVYLCASSPNLVVSNQPQHFGDGTRLSIL.

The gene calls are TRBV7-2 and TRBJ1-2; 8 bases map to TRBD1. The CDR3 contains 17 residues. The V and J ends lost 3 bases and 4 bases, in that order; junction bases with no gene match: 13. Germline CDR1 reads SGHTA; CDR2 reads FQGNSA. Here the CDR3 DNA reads TGTGCCAGCAGCTTGACAGGGGAGGTATTAGGATCCTATGGCTACACCTTC. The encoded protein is CASSLTGEVLGSYGYTF.

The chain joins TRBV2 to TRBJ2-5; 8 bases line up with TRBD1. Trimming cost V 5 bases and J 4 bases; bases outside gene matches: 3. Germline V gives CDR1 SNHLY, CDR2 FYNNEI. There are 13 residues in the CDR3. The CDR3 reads CASSKTGGETQYF. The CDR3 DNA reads TGTGCCAGCAGTAAAACAGGGGGAGAGACCCAGTACTTC. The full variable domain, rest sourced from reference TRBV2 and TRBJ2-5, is EPEVTQTPSHQVTQMGQEVILRCVPISNHLYFYWYRQILGQKVEFLVSFYNNEISEKSEIFDDQFSVERPDGSNFTLKIRSTKLEDSAMYFCASSKTGGETQYFGPGTRLLVL.

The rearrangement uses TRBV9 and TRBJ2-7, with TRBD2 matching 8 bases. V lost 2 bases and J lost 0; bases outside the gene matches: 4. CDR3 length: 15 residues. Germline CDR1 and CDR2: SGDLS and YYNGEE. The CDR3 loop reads CASSVTGTSSYEQYF. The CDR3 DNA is TGTGCCAGCAGCGTGACCGGGACTAGCTCCTACGAGCAGTACTTC.

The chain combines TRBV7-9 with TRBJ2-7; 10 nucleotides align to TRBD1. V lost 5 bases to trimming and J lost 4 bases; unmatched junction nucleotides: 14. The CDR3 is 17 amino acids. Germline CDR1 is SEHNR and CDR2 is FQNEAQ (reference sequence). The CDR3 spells CASSLGGAGTGVYEQYF. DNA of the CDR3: TGTGCCAGCAGCCTAGGAGGCGCCGGGACAGGGGTATACGAGCAGTACTTC.

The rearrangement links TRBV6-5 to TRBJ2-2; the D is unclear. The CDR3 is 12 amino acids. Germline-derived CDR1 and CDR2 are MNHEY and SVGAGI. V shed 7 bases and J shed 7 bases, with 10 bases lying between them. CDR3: CASTSPGGELFF. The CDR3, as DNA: TGTGCCAGCACCTCCCCCGGCGGGGAGCTGTTTTTT.

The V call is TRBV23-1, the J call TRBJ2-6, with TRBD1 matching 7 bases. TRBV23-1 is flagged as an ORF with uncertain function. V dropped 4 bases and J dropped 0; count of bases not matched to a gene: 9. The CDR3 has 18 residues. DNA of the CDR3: TGCGCCAGCAGTCGCCTACGGGACAGAGACTCTGGGGCCAACGTCCTGACTTTC. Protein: CASSRLRDRDSGANVLTF.

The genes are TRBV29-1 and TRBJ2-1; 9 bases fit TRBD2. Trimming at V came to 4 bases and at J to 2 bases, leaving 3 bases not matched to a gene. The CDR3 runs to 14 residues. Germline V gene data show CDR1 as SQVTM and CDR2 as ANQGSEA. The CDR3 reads CSVGTSETYNEQFF. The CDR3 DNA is TGCAGCGTTGGGACTAGCGAGACCTACAATGAGCAGTTCTTC.

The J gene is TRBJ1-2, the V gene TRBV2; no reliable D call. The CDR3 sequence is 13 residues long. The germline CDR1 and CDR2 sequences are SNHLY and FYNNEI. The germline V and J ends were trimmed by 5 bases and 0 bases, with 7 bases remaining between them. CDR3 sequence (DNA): TGTGCCAGCAGTCTACGATCTAACTATGGCTACACCTTC. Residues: CASSLRSNYGYTF.

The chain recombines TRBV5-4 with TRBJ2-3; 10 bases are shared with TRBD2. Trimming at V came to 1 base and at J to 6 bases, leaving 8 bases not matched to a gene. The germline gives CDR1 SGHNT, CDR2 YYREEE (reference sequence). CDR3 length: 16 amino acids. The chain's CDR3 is CASSLKAGGPLDTQYF. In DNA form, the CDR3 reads TGTGCCAGCAGCTTGAAAGCGGGAGGGCCTCTTGATACGCAGTATTTT.

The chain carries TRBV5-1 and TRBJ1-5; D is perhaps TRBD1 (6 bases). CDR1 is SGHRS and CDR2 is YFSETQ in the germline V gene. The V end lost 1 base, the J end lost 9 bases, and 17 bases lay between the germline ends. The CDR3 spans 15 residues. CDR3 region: CASSLTGTGQGPQHF. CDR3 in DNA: TGCGCCAGCAGCTTGACAGGGACGGGTCAAGGGCCCCAGCATTTT.

The CDR3 coding sequence is TGCGCCAGCAGCCCCCGAGCGGGTAACACTGAAGCTTTCTTT. Translated, it gives CASSPRAGNTEAFF. The rearrangement links TRBV4-1 to TRBJ1-1; no firm D call. Germline V gene data show CDR1 as MGHRA and CDR2 as YSYEKL. Trimming pared 4 bases from V and 2 bases from J, leaving 11 bases between. CDR3 size: 14 residues.

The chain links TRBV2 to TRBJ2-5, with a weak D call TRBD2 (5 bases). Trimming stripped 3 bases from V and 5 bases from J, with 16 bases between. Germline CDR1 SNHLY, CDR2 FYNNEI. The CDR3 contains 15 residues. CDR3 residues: CASSDPGSHGETQYF. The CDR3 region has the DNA TGTGCCAGCAGTGACCCGGGATCTCATGGGGAGACCCAGTACTTC.

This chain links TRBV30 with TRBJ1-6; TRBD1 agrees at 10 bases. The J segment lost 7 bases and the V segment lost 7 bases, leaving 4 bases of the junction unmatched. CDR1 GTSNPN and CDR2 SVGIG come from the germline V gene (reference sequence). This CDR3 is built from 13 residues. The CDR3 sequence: CAYSGQGNSPLHF. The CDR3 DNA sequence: TGTGCCTATTCGGGACAGGGGAATTCACCCCTCCACTTT.

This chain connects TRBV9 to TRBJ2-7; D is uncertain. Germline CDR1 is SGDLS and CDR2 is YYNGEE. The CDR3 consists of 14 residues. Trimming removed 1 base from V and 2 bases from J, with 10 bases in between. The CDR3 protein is CASSVSASPYEQYV. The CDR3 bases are TGTGCCAGCAGCGTATCCGCTAGTCCCTACGAGCAGTACGTC.

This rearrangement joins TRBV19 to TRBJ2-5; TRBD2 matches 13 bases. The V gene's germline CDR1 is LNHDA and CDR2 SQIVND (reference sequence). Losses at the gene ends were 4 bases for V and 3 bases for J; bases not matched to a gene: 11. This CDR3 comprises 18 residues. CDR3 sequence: CASSRFLGTSGKEETQYF. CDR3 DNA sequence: TGTGCCAGTAGTAGGTTTTTGGGGACTAGCGGGAAGGAAGAGACCCAGTACTTC.

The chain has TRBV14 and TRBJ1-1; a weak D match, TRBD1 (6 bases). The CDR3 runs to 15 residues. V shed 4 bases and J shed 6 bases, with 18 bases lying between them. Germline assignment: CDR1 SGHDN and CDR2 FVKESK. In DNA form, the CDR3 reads TGTGCCAGCAGCCCCAGGGGAAAAGGGTACGCTGAAGCTTTCTTT. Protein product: CASSPRGKGYAEAFF.

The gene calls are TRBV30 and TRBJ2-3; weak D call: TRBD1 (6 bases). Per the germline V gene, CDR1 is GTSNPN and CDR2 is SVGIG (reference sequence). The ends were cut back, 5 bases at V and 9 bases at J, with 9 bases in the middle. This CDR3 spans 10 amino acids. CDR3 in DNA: TGTGCCTGGGGGGGCGAGACGCAGTATTTT. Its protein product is CAWGGETQYF.